This record concerns one T cell receptor (beta chain) sequence. This clone has more than one count but fewer than ten. Its antigen specificity is not known. Nothing much larger sits one base from this clone, and base qualities are not available. This sample also contains other DNA sequences that code for the same CDR3. The donors were healthy, HIV-negative adults with no recently reported acute infections or vaccinations. Every donor was a Caucasian adult living in Nashville, Tennessee, USA. CD4+ T cells were enriched by magnetic negative selection; naive cells were then positively selected on CD45RA, and the negative fraction formed the memory subset. Blood was obtained by leukapheresis, after which PBMCs were separated by Ficoll-Histopaque density gradient centrifugation and cryopreserved in liquid nitrogen vapor phase. Analytical flow cytometry was used to check the purity and quantity of every magnetically sorted T cell population. From each sorted fraction, genomic DNA was isolated and quantified by UV absorbance on a Nanodrop 2000c.

Using the deep immunoSEQ assay, TCR CDR3 regions were amplified from genomic DNA by multiplex PCR. Extracted genomic DNA from each cell subset was spread evenly across all wells of several immunoSEQ 96-well plates, with each plate serving as a replicate. For sorted subsets, each replicate PCR was loaded with 200 ng genomic DNA, equivalent to 25,000 to 35,000 T cell genomes. Purified libraries were quantified with a Qubit 3.0 fluorometer, sized on a Bioanalyzer 2100, and re-quantified with the KAPA Library Quantification kit. Each immunoSEQ 96-well plate was sequenced on its own single-read 150-cycle Illumina NextSeq 550 flow cell. Turning to the authors' computational methods: The immunoSEQ output contained only junctional sequences without quality scores, so filtering could not match that applied to full-length reads. Sequences were annotated with PyIR, a Python wrapper for IgBLAST v1.9, and V/J genes and CDR3 were assigned using IMGT germline references. Reads were removed for weak V/J assignments (E-value above 1e-6), missing CDR3, stop codons, out-of-frame junctions, or ambiguous translated residues. V3J clonotypes were defined by identical inferred V gene, J gene, and CDR3 amino acid sequence. To compute the percentage overlap between repertoires, the number of shared unique clonotypes was divided by the size of the smaller repertoire. Three approaches were used to assess repertoire richness: RTK rarefaction, the Chao1 estimator, and Recon v2.1 estimates of unobserved clonotypes. Generation probabilities for all TCRbeta clonotypes obtained by the gDNA method from a few donors were computed using OLGA. TCRdb holds this immuneACCESS table with in-frame rearrangements only. Some clones are missing; in checked studies, unresolved V genes explain under half, and the rest has no known cause. Clonal size and the V and J genes are those of that table, whereas D and trimming came from the DNA. The sample records around 1.1 million clones, about 72% of which are singletons. The leading ten clones occupy about 0.94% of the sample.

Sequences SEHNR (CDR1) and FQNEAQ (CDR2) are obtained from the germline V gene (reference sequence). The V end loses 3 bases and the J end loses 4 bases, and a stretch of 3 bases separates them. From the cysteine through the phenylalanine, the CDR3 covers 11 amino acids. The only DNA kept is the CDR3, 33 bases in frame from the first base. The sample comes from a study of shared clonotypes between healthy human individuals (TCRdb year 2020). Looking at the study overall: Two women and three men aged 18 to 49 years were included in the cohort. To increase sequencing depth and limit assay-specific biases, TCR repertoire library preparation and sequencing were carried out by different laboratories using diverse techniques. To estimate repertoire size and how much clonotypes are shared between individuals, the study performed deep sequencing of blood TCR repertoires from a few healthy adults. Each donor's leukapheresis produced roughly between roughly 0.85 and 10 billion PBMCs. For each donor, three plates each were used for CD4 naive and CD4 memory, two plates were used for CD8 naive, and one plate was used for CD8 memory. The research as a whole found: Compared with non-shared clonotypes, clonotypes shared by all four sorted-subset donors had higher generation probabilities. Pairwise subsampling indicated that sequencing depth was expected to affect the degree of clonotype sharing among donors. The small number of donors limited the genetic and exposure-history diversity represented. Sampling was limited to blood, and TCR repertoires in tissue likely differ from TCR repertoires in blood. Sharing across a few donors was observed for 4.5% to 6.5% of naive CD4, over 3% of naive CD8, about 2.3% of memory CD4, and around 0.44% of memory CD8 clonotypes. Naive subsets generally had larger estimated clonotype richness than memory subsets did. Rarefaction of sorted-subset datasets indicated incomplete sequencing despite the large sequencing depth.

This TCR came from a man younger than 35 in good health. Some clones in this sample may be carry-over from other donors' samples. The sequenced sample consisted of memory CD4+ T cells from PBMCs. The cell subset or site label for this specimen denotes: CD45RA-negative fraction. The rearranged segments are TRBV7-9 and TRBJ1-1; the D gene identity is not certain. The DNA sequence is given as TGTGCCAGCAGCTTGAGCACTGAAGCTTTCTTT. Translated, it reads CASSLSTEAFF.